Below, 21 T cell receptor beta chains from the same sample are listed, as sequenced in a study of T cell repertoires in ileal Crohn's disease. Sequencing was performed with immunoSEQ multiplex PCR; in TCRdb, only in-frame clones are kept and a portion is missing. The data contain 15,000 to 20,000 clones, approximately 87% of them singletons. Specimen: ileal tissue. Every receptor here comes from an adult with Crohn's disease.

J is TRBJ1-2 and V is TRBV4-3; TRBD1 matches at 8 bases. The germline gives CDR1 LGHNA, CDR2 YSLEER. The junction had 10 bases not matched to a gene; V was cut back by 4 bases and J by 3 bases. The CDR3 runs to 16 residues. In DNA form, the CDR3 reads TGCGCCAGCAGCCCATCCGCCCTGACAGGGGACTATGGCTACACCTTC. The encoded protein is CASSPSALTGDYGYTF.

This clone occurred a few times. V usage is TRBV7-8 and J usage is TRBJ2-7; 7 positions agree with TRBD1. CDR1 is SGHVS and CDR2 is FQNEAQ in the germline V gene. CDR3 size: 14 residues. V shed 1 base and J 5 bases; nucleotides not matched to a gene: 5. The CDR3 DNA sequence: TGTGCCAGCAGCTTAGACACAGGGGCGAACGAGCAGTACTTC. Protein sequence: CASSLDTGANEQYF.

J is TRBJ2-3 and V is TRBV12-5; D not certain. The V end lost 0 bases, the J end lost 7 bases, and 8 bases lay between the germline ends. The germline gives CDR1 LGHNT, CDR2 FRNRAP. The CDR3 contains 13 residues. CDR3 loop: CASGLVSLNTQYF. The CDR3 DNA sequence: TGTGCTAGTGGTTTGGTATCCCTAAATACGCAGTATTTT.

This sequence joins TRBV4-1 and TRBJ2-7; D possibly corresponds to TRBD1 (6 bases). The V and J ends lost 4 bases and 0 bases respectively, with 22 bases between them. Germline V gives CDR1 MGHRA, CDR2 YSYEKL. The CDR3 is 18 residues long. The CDR3 nucleotides are TGCGCCAGCAGCCGTCTAGTCCGGGACAACCCTGACTCCTACGAGCAGTACTTC. This translates into CASSRLVRDNPDSYEQYF.

This clone was seen only once. This chain connects TRBV2 to TRBJ2-1, with TRBD2 identical over 11 bases. With 6 bases clipped from V and 4 bases from J, the junction kept 2 bases outside the gene matches. The CDR3 covers 14 residues. Germline values: CDR1 SNHLY, CDR2 FYNNEI. The CDR3 region has the DNA TGTGCCAGCAGGGGACTAGCGGCTTACAATGAGCAGTTCTTC. This encodes CASRGLAAYNEQFF.

The V and J genes are TRBV7-6 and TRBJ2-3, with 7 bases that match TRBD1. V lost 5 bases to trimming and J lost 1 base; unmatched junction nucleotides: 9. Germline CDR1 is SGHVS and CDR2 is FNYEAQ. This CDR3 has 16 amino acids. The CDR3 sequence is CASSPQDRVGTDTQYF. The CDR3 nucleotides read TGTGCCAGCAGCCCGCAAGACAGGGTGGGCACAGATACGCAGTATTTT.

Only a few counts were recorded for this clone. The chain employs TRBV10-3 and TRBJ1-5, with TRBD1 as a possible D gene (6 bases). Germline CDR1 and CDR2: ENHRY and SYGVKD. Trimming left V 8 bases short and J 4 bases short, with 12 bases between. The CDR3 length is 13 residues. Written as DNA, the CDR3 is TGTGCCATCGGGTCTCAGGGGAATCAGCCCCAGCATTTT. Amino acids: CAIGSQGNQPQHF.

The gene calls are TRBV30 and TRBJ1-5; perhaps TRBD1 as D (6 bases). Trimming pared 4 bases from V and 1 base from J, leaving 11 bases between. This CDR3 contains 14 residues. Germline-derived CDR1 and CDR2 are GTSNPN and SVGIG (reference sequence). The CDR3 nucleotides are TGTGCCTGGACCTCAGGACAGAGCAATCAGCCCCAGCATTTT. Translating it yields CAWTSGQSNQPQHF.

V usage is TRBV5-6 and J usage is TRBJ1-2; no clear D. The germline V and J ends were trimmed by 4 bases and 4 bases, with 11 bases remaining between them. There are 13 residues in the CDR3. Looked up from germline, CDR1 is SGHDT and CDR2 is YYEEEE. Written as DNA, the CDR3 is TGTGCCAGCAGCCGCAGGCATGGCTATGGCTACACCTTC. The encoded protein is CASSRRHGYGYTF.

The chain is built from TRBV5-4 and TRBJ2-5; D possibly corresponds to TRBD1 (6 bases). Per germline, CDR1 SGHNT and CDR2 YYREEE (reference sequence). This CDR3 has 15 residues. The germline V and J ends were trimmed by 4 bases and 4 bases, with 17 bases remaining between them. For the CDR3, the DNA is TGTGCCAGCAGCCAGTTCGACAGGTCTCCAGAGACCCAGTACTTC. It encodes CASSQFDRSPETQYF.

The chain uses TRBV4-1 and TRBJ1-6; perhaps TRBD1 as D (5 bases). Germline V gives CDR1 MGHRA, CDR2 YSYEKL. CDR3 length: 15 residues. V lost 1 base, J lost 7 bases, and 11 bases lay in between. The CDR3 coding sequence is TGCGCCAGCAGCCAAGCCTCCAGGGAAAATTCACCCCTCCACTTT. Translated, it gives CASSQASRENSPLHF.

V usage is TRBV10-3 and J usage is TRBJ2-3; unclear D gene. Germline loops: CDR1 ENHRY, CDR2 SYGVKD. Trimming removed 4 bases at V and 3 bases at J, with 11 bases between. The CDR3 spans 14 residues. CDR3 region: CAISGGGETDTQYF. The CDR3 DNA reads TGTGCCATCAGTGGAGGTGGTGAAACAGATACGCAGTATTTT.

This clone has a single count. V and J are TRBV5-1 and TRBJ1-6, with a possible D match to TRBD1 (5 bases). CDR1 SGHRS and CDR2 YFSETQ come from the germline V gene. Trimming cost V 2 bases and J 9 bases, with 12 bases left between them. The CDR3 totals 14 residues. The CDR3 bases are TGCGCCAGCAGCTTTGGCAGGGAAGCTTCACCCCTCCACTTT. Its protein is CASSFGREASPLHF.

CDR3 in DNA: TGTGCCAGCAGCTTAGAAGGGGATGGCTACACCTTC. Translated: CASSLEGDGYTF. This rearrangement joins TRBV11-2 to TRBJ1-2, with TRBD1 as a possible D gene (5 bases). V was shortened by 0 bases and J by 6 bases, with 5 bases between the two germline ends. The CDR3 runs 12 residues. Per the germline V gene, CDR1 is SGHAT and CDR2 is FQNNGV.

This chain connects TRBV7-2 to TRBJ2-7, with 9 bases fitting TRBD1. This CDR3 is 15 amino acids long. Germline values: CDR1 SGHTA, CDR2 FQGNSA. V trimming: 5 bases; J trimming: 3 bases; junction bases outside the gene matches: 8. CDR3 sequence: CASSPRTGEGYEQYF. In DNA, the CDR3 is TGTGCCAGCAGCCCAAGGACAGGGGAGGGCTACGAGCAGTACTTC.

The chain has TRBV10-3 and TRBJ1-1; a possible D gene is TRBD1 (5 bases). The germline CDR1 and CDR2 sequences are ENHRY and SYGVKD. The V end was cut by 7 bases, the J end by 1 base, with 10 bases between. The CDR3 contains 13 residues. As DNA, the CDR3 is TGTGCCATCACCCCCGACAGGAACACTGAAGCTTTCTTT. Its protein product is CAITPDRNTEAFF.

This clone was counted a single time. The rearrangement links TRBV7-2 to TRBJ2-7; D gene unclear. The CDR3 runs 12 residues. The V and J ends lost 1 base and 4 bases respectively, with 5 bases between them. CDR1 SGHTA and CDR2 FQGNSA come from the germline V gene. The CDR3 DNA follows: TGTGCCAGCAGCTTAGGTTCTTACGAGCAGTACTTC. It codes for CASSLGSYEQYF.

The chain links TRBV29-1 to TRBJ2-3; D might be TRBD2 (6 bases). V dropped 0 bases and J dropped 6 bases, with 16 bases sitting between them. CDR1 is SQVTM, CDR2 ANQGSEA, per germline. This CDR3 is built from 15 residues. The CDR3 coding sequence is TGCAGCGTTGAAGACCCCAACGGAGGGTCCGATACGCAGTATTTT. It translates to CSVEDPNGGSDTQYF.

The genes are TRBV18 and TRBJ2-5; 12 positions match TRBD2. The closer fit of TRBJ2-7 to the DNA end suggests the J call may be wrong. Per germline, CDR1 KGHSH and CDR2 LQKENI. The CDR3 runs 15 residues. The CDR3 region has the DNA TGTGCCAGCTCACCACCGACTAGCGGGGGCTACGAGCAGTACTTC. Its protein product is CASSPPTSGGYEQYF.

The chain combines TRBV6-5 with TRBJ2-7; D may be TRBD1 (5 bases). Looked up from germline, CDR1 is MNHEY and CDR2 is SVGAGI. The V end lost 5 bases, the J end lost 2 bases, and 10 bases lay between the germline ends. The CDR3 runs 13 residues. The CDR3 reads CASSPTVTYEQYF. CDR3 coding DNA: TGTGCCAGCAGTCCGACAGTTACCTACGAGCAGTACTTC.

This chain links TRBV29-1 with TRBJ2-3, with D perhaps TRBD2 (5 bases). Germline V CDR1 and CDR2: SQVTM, ANQGSEA. This CDR3 comprises 11 residues. V lost 6 bases, J lost 8 bases, and 12 bases lay in between. CDR3 protein: CSVDIASTQYF. For the CDR3, the DNA is TGCAGCGTCGATATAGCGAGTACGCAGTATTTT.